A selection of T cell receptor beta chains follows, all from one sample in a study of cytomegalovirus exposure and HLA in healthy donors. Only in-frame clones appear in the TCRdb table, and some are missing; sequencing was by immunoSEQ multiplex PCR. The table lists approximately 160,000 clones, over 80% of them singletons. Sequencing was performed on PBMCs. These receptors were taken from a man aged 50-60 years in good health and CMV-seropositive. Both conserved end residues are part of each CDR3. The order of the fields is D gene, J gene, clone size, V gene, CDR3 DNA, CDR3 protein. The D gene is left open where the match is weak. A row's size may be missing; if present it is once, few, many or a size class.

.,TRBJ1-1,.,TRBV10-3,TGTGCCATCAGTGAGTCTAGTCTCGTCAACACTGAAGCTTTCTTT,CAISESSLVNTEAFF
.,TRBJ1-5,.,TRBV4-1,TGCGCCAGCAGCCGAGGACAGAGTAACAATCAGCCCCAGCATTTT,CASSRGQSNNQPQHF
.,TRBJ1-6,.,TRBV4-3,TGCGCCAGCAGCCAAGACGGGGTGTATAATTCACCCCTCCACTTT,CASSQDGVYNSPLHF
.,TRBJ1-1,.,TRBV19,TGTGCCAGTAGTATAGGCCCTTGGGGGGTCATGAACACTGAAGCTTTCTTT,CASSIGPWGVMNTEAFF
TRBD2,TRBJ2-1,.,TRBV19,TGTGCCACTCAACTAGCGGGAGGGCCTAATGAGCAGTTCTTC,CATQLAGGPNEQFF
TRBD2,TRBJ2-1,.,TRBV19,TGTGCCAGTAGGGGGGGGGTAGCGGGAGTATCTAATGAGCAGTTCTTC,CASRGGVAGVSNEQFF
TRBD1,TRBJ1-1,.,TRBV18,TGTGCCAGCTCACCATCGGACAGGGGAGCTGAAGCTTTCTTT,CASSPSDRGAEAFF
TRBD1,TRBJ2-7,.,TRBV6-7,TGTGCCAGCAGTTCATCGGACAGGGTGTGCGAGCAGTACTTC,CASSSSDRVCEQYF
TRBD1,TRBJ2-3,.,TRBV4-3,TGCGCCAGCAGCCAAGATCTGGGACAGGGGGCCCATTGGGATACGCAGTATTTT,CASSQDLGQGAHWDTQYF
.,TRBJ1-1,few,TRBV6-4,TGTGCCAGCAGTGACTCCGACAGGAACACTGAAGCTTTCTTT,CASSDSDRNTEAFF
.,TRBJ2-7,.,TRBV27,TGTGCCAGTTCCCTTACGGGACTCCAAGTATACGAGCAGTACTTC,CASSLTGLQVYEQYF
TRBD1,TRBJ1-2,.,TRBV18,TGTGCCAGCTCACCACTTGGTACCGGGACAGGGGGCCTCTATGGCTACACCTTC,CASSPLGTGTGGLYGYTF
.,TRBJ1-4,.,TRBV5-4,TGTGCCAGCAGCGGCACAGGGTCTGAAAAACTGTTTTTT,CASSGTGSEKLFF
.,TRBJ2-2,.,TRBV2,TGTGCCAGCACCAAGGACAGATCGAACACCGGGGAGCTGTTTTTT,CASTKDRSNTGELFF
TRBD1,TRBJ2-5,.,TRBV7-9,TGTGCCAGCAGCAAAACCGGGACAGGGGGTAAGGAGACCCAGTACTTC,CASSKTGTGGKETQYF
.,TRBJ2-3,.,TRBV4-3,TGCGCCAGCAGCCATACAACCCAGGGTACGCAGTATTTT,CASSHTTQGTQYF
TRBD1,TRBJ2-7,.,TRBV30,TGTGCCTGGAGTGTAGGGACAGGGGGCTACGAGCAGTACTTC,CAWSVGTGGYEQYF
TRBD1,TRBJ2-3,.,TRBV9,TGTGCCAGCAGCGCCGGGACAGGGGGGACAGATACGCAGTATTTT,CASSAGTGGTDTQYF
TRBD2,TRBJ2-7,.,TRBV11-2,TGTGCCAGCAGAAGAGGGACTAGCGGGAGCCTCTACGAGCAGTACTTC,CASRRGTSGSLYEQYF
.,TRBJ1-2,.,TRBV5-4,TGTGCCAGCAGCTTGGTAACTAACTATGGCTACACCTTC,CASSLVTNYGYTF
.,TRBJ1-4,.,TRBV6-1,TGTGCCAGCAGCTACAGTGGGACTAATGAAAAACTGTTTTTT,CASSYSGTNEKLFF
.,TRBJ2-5,.,TRBV28,TGTGCCAGCAGTTTGCCCGGGTGGGAGACCCAGTACTTC,CASSLPGWETQYF
.,TRBJ1-2,.,TRBV5-8,TGTGCCAGCAGCTCCCAGACAGTTCTTTACTATGGCTACACCTTC,CASSSQTVLYYGYTF
TRBD1,TRBJ1-3,.,TRBV9,TGTGCCAGCAGCGCCGAGGGGGCAGGAAACACCATATATTTT,CASSAEGAGNTIYF
TRBD2,TRBJ2-1,.,TRBV27,TGTGCCAGCAGAAGGGGGCTAGCGGGAGTGTATGAGCAGTTCTTC,CASRRGLAGVYEQFF
.,TRBJ1-1,once,TRBV11-2,TGTGCCAGCAGCTTAGGGACAACTGAAGCTTTCTTT,CASSLGTTEAFF
.,TRBJ1-2,.,TRBV29-1,TGCAGCGTTGCAGACCCTCCTGGCTACACCTTC,CSVADPPGYTF
TRBD2,TRBJ2-2,.,TRBV11-3,TGTGCCAGCAGCTCCCCTCTAGCGGGGGCTTCCACCGGGGAGCTGTTTTTT,CASSSPLAGASTGELFF
.,TRBJ1-6,.,TRBV2,TGTGCCGGCAAACGGGGAACCGATTCACCCCTCCACTTT,CAGKRGTDSPLHF
TRBD2,TRBJ2-7,.,TRBV27,TGTGCCAGCAGTAACACAGCAGCGGGAGCCTGGTACGAGCAGTACTTC,CASSNTAAGAWYEQYF
TRBD1,TRBJ2-7,.,TRBV5-6,TGTGCCAGCAGATCAGGCCGGGACAGCTACTACGAGCAGTACTTC,CASRSGRDSYYEQYF
.,TRBJ1-3,.,TRBV14,TGTGCCAGCAGCCAAGGACTTCTATCTGGAAACACCATATATTTT,CASSQGLLSGNTIYF
TRBD2,TRBJ2-3,few,TRBV5-1,TGCGCCAGCAGCTTGGCGTTTTCTAGCGGGAGCGGTTTGGATACGCAGTATTTT,CASSLAFSSGSGLDTQYF
TRBD1,TRBJ1-1,once,TRBV11-1,TGTGCCAGCAGCCATATAACTCAGAGACAGGGGGCCAACACTGAAGCTTTCTTT,CASSHITQRQGANTEAFF
.,TRBJ2-6,once,TRBV6-1,TGTGCCAGCAGTGATTGGACAGCGGGGGCCAACGTCCTGACTTTC,CASSDWTAGANVLTF
.,TRBJ2-2,.,TRBV4-1,TGCGCCAGCAGCCAAGGAGAGGCTGGCACCGGGGAGCTGTTTTTT,CASSQGEAGTGELFF
.,TRBJ2-7,.,TRBV30,TGTGCCTGGAGTACTCTCTACGAGCAGTACTTC,CAWSTLYEQYF
.,TRBJ2-7,.,TRBV2,TGTGCCAGCACCGGAGGGCCCTACGAGCAGTACTTC,CASTGGPYEQYF
.,TRBJ2-7,.,TRBV6-1,TGTGCCAGCAGTGAAGGGTTCGTCGGTACAGGGGGGGCCTACGAGCAGTACTTC,CASSEGFVGTGGAYEQYF
.,TRBJ2-7,.,TRBV5-5,TGTGCCAGCAGCTTGGAAATAGGACAGTTCCACGAGCAGTACTTC,CASSLEIGQFHEQYF
.,TRBJ1-2,once,TRBV19,TGTGCCAGTAGCCAATCCAGGACTGGCGCGGGGTATGGCTACACCTTC,CASSQSRTGAGYGYTF
TRBD2,TRBJ2-1,.,TRBV14,TGTGCCAGCAGCCATCGCGGGAGAGTGTGGGAGCAGTTCTTC,CASSHRGRVWEQFF
.,TRBJ1-4,.,TRBV19,TGTGCCAGTAGTCCCCCCCCGGGGACTAATGAAAAACTGTTTTTT,CASSPPPGTNEKLFF
TRBD2,TRBJ2-2,.,TRBV6-1,TGTGCCAGCAGAGAAAGGGCGGGACTAGCGGTGAACACCGGGGAGCTGTTTTTT,CASRERAGLAVNTGELFF
.,TRBJ1-2,.,TRBV2,TGTGCCAGCACCGGACTCGGGGGTTATGGCTACACCTTC,CASTGLGGYGYTF
.,TRBJ1-1,.,TRBV2,TGTGCCAGCAGTGCCTTGGAAGGGGACACTGAAGCTTTCTTT,CASSALEGDTEAFF
.,TRBJ1-5,.,TRBV6-1,TGTGCCAGCAGTGGACTCAGGGTACCTCAGCCCCAGCATTTT,CASSGLRVPQPQHF
.,TRBJ2-1,.,TRBV19,TGTGCCAGTAGTATAGCGGGGGAGCAGTTCTTC,CASSIAGEQFF
.,TRBJ2-7,once,TRBV28,TGTGCCAGCAGTTTAAGGGGTTTGGGGTACGAGCAGTACTTC,CASSLRGLGYEQYF
TRBD1,TRBJ2-5,.,TRBV7-8,TGTGCCAGCAGCTTAGGAGGGGGCTGGTGGGAGACCCAGTACTTC,CASSLGGGWWETQYF
TRBD1,TRBJ2-1,.,TRBV7-6,TGTGCCAGCAGCTTACCAAGTTGGAACCGACAGGGAAGCTCCTACAATGAGCAGTTCTTC,CASSLPSWNRQGSSYNEQFF
.,TRBJ1-6,.,TRBV6-5,TGTGCCAGCAGCCCCCGGGACTCCCAGAATTCACCCCTCCACTTT,CASSPRDSQNSPLHF
.,TRBJ2-3,.,TRBV10-2,TGCGCCAGCAGCCCGGTATCAGGGGGCACAGATACGCAGTATTTT,CASSPVSGGTDTQYF
TRBD1,TRBJ2-1,.,TRBV5-1,TGCGCCAGCAGCATCGCCGCCGACAGGGGGCAGGATGAGCAGTTCTTC,CASSIAADRGQDEQFF
.,TRBJ2-7,.,TRBV7-2,TGTGCCAGCAGCTCGGGACACTCCTACGAGCAGTACTTC,CASSSGHSYEQYF